The 9 T cell receptor beta chains below come from one sample, sequenced in a study of blood T cell repertoires in COVID-19. The repertoire was sequenced with immunoSEQ multiplex PCR; TCRdb's copy has only in-frame clones and lacks some. The sample includes 150,000 to 200,000 clones, about nine tenths of them seen just once. Sequencing was done on a sample of peripheral blood. The receptors shown here come from a man aged 18 to 29 who had recovered from COVID-19.

The chain carries TRBV4-2 and TRBJ2-5; 12 bases are a match to TRBD2. In germline, CDR1 is LGHNA, CDR2 YNFKEQ. The CDR3 is 18 amino acids. J was trimmed by 4 bases and V by 4 bases; bases with no gene match: 13. Here the CDR3 DNA reads TGTGCCAGCAGCCCCGGTACCCGTCTAGCGGGAGGGGGAGAGACCCAGTACTTC. This sequence encodes CASSPGTRLAGGGETQYF.

The chain employs TRBV11-3 and TRBJ2-5; TRBD2 matches at 12 bases. Per the germline V gene, CDR1 is SGHNT and CDR2 is YENEEA. The CDR3 sequence is 13 residues long. Germline trimming cut 6 bases from V and 7 bases from J; bases unmatched to any gene: 3. CDR3 in amino acids: CASSPTSGGTQYF. The CDR3, as DNA: TGTGCCAGCAGTCCGACTAGCGGGGGGACCCAGTACTTC. Full variable domain (remainder filled in from reference TRBV11-3 and TRBJ2-5): EAGVVQSPRYKIIEKKQPVAFWCNPISGHNTLYWYLQNLGQGPELLIRYENEEAVDDSQLPKDRFSAERLKGVDSTLKIQPAELGDSAVYLCASSPTSGGTQYFGPGTRLLVL.

The rearrangement joins TRBV7-6 to TRBJ1-1; tentatively, D is TRBD1 (6 bases). CDR1 and CDR2 from the germline V gene are SGHVS and FNYEAQ. The V end lost 3 bases, the J end lost 4 bases, and 15 bases lay between the germline ends. The CDR3 has 15 amino acids. The CDR3 region has the DNA TGTGCCAGCAGCTTCTTAACAGGGACTAGCACTGAAGCTTTCTTT. This sequence encodes CASSFLTGTSTEAFF.

This chain uses TRBV28 with TRBJ2-2, with 11 bases matching TRBD1. V lost 9 bases, J lost 7 bases, and 4 bases stayed unmatched. From germline, CDR1 is MDHEN and CDR2 SYDVKM. The CDR3 loop spans 13 amino acids. As DNA, the CDR3 is TGTGCCAGTCGGACAGGGGGCGGCGGGGAGCTGTTTTTT. It yields the protein CASRTGGGGELFF. The full variable domain, its missing parts supplied by reference TRBV28 and TRBJ2-2, is DVKVTQSSRYLVKRTGEKVFLECVQDMDHENMFWYRQDPGLGLRLIYFSYDVKMKEKGDIPEGYSVSREKKERFSLILESASTNQTSMYLCASRTGGGGELFFGEGSRLTVL.

The chain joins TRBV18 to TRBJ2-7; TRBD1 matches at 12 bases. Germline CDR1 reads KGHSH; CDR2 reads LQKENI. The length of the CDR3 is 16 residues. V lost 4 bases and J lost 7; bases outside the gene matches: 11. CDR3 sequence: CASSRLRGQGAGEQYF. The CDR3 nucleotides are TGTGCCAGCTCACGCCTGAGGGGACAGGGGGCCGGGGAGCAGTACTTC. Full variable domain (rest looked up from reference TRBV18 and TRBJ2-7): NAGVMQNPRHLVRRRGQEARLRCSPMKGHSHVYWYRQLPEEGLKFMVYLQKENIIDESGMPKERFSAEFPKEGPSILRIQQVVRGDSAAYFCASSRLRGQGAGEQYFGPGTRLTVT.

The V call is TRBV6-6, the J call TRBJ1-2; 10 bases fit TRBD1. V dropped 5 bases and J dropped 4; count of bases not matched to a gene: 13. The CDR3 covers 17 residues. The germline V gene encodes CDR1 MNHNY and CDR2 SVGAGI (reference sequence). Here the CDR3 DNA reads TGTGCCAGCAGTCGGGGGTGGCCGGGACAGGGGAGCTATGGCTACACCTTC. Protein product: CASSRGWPGQGSYGYTF.

The V and J genes are TRBV7-2 and TRBJ2-3; possible D gene TRBD2, 5 bases. Per the germline V gene, CDR1 is SGHTA and CDR2 is FQGNSA. Between the trimmed V and J ends, which lost 4 bases and 7 bases, there was a span of 15 bases. The CDR3 is 14 residues long. The CDR3 is CASSSLSSGYTQYF. CDR3 DNA sequence: TGTGCCAGCAGCTCACTGAGCAGCGGTTATACGCAGTATTTT.

The rearrangement uses TRBV4-2 and TRBJ1-3; D not resolved. CDR1 LGHNA and CDR2 YNFKEQ come from the germline V gene. V shed 0 bases and J shed 4 bases, with 13 bases lying between them. CDR3 size: 16 residues. CDR3 loop: CASSQERVAGGNTIYF. CDR3 coding DNA: TGTGCCAGCAGCCAAGAGAGGGTGGCAGGAGGAAACACCATATATTTT.

This rearrangement joins TRBV3-1 (or the pseudogene TRBV3-2) to TRBJ2-5, with 7 bases aligning to TRBD1. The CDR3 extends over 15 amino acids. Germline V gene data show CDR1 as LGHDT and CDR2 as YNNKEL (reference sequence). V lost 1 base, J lost 1 base, and 3 bases stayed unmatched. CDR3 in amino acids: CASSQVRTGQETQYF. CDR3 nucleotides: TGTGCCAGCAGCCAAGTTAGGACAGGCCAAGAGACCCAGTACTTC.